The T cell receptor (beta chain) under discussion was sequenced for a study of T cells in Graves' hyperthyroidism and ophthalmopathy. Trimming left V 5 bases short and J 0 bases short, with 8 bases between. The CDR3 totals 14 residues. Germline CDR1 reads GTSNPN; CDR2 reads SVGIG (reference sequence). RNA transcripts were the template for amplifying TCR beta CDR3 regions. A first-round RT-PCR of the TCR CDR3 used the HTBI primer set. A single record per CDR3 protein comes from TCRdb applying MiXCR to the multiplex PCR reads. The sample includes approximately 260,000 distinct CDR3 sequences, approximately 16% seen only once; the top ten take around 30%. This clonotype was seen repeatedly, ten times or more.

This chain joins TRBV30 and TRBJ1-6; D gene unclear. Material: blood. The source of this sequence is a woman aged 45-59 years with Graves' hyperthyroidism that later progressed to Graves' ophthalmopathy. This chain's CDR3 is CAWGMSSYNSPLHF. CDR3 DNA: TGTGCCTGGGGTATGAGCTCCTATAATTCACCCCTCCACTTT.